This TCR beta chain was sequenced in a study of T cell responses to AZD1222 COVID-19 vaccine. Study observations and caveats: Among the donors, most were white British and more were female, and clonal diversity was possibly underestimated. The reported proportion of spike-specific TCRs targeting unmutated variant regions was nearly half.

With regard to this clone: The antigen remains unidentified.

Here immunoSEQ multiplex PCR was the method, and the copy in TCRdb shows in-frame clones only, minus some. This sample has approximately 100,000 clones, with about 83% found just once. The CDR3 has 12 amino acids. V lost 6 bases, J lost 8 bases, and 13 bases lay in between. Germline assignment: CDR1 MNHEY and CDR2 SVGEGT. This TCR came from an adult in good health. The chain carries TRBV6-2 or TRBV6-3 and TRBJ1-2; D remains ambiguous. This material consisted of peripheral blood, taken on day 0 of AZD1222 vaccination. The CDR3 nucleotides are TGTGCCAGCAGCCACGCTCTGGGAGGCTACACCTTC. Translation gives CASSHALGGYTF.